This TCR beta chain is drawn from a study of CD8 T cells in Susac syndrome. When the RNA was reverse transcribed, random hexamers were used with an input of roughly 0.5 to 1 ug. TCRdb reanalysed the immunoSEQ multiplex PCR reads using MiXCR and keeps one entry per CDR3 protein. The repertoire holds approximately 180,000 distinct CDR3 sequences, about 94% seen once, with 0.093% in the top ten. The germline V gene has CDR1 LGHNA and CDR2 YSLEER. The CDR3 sequence is 14 residues long. The V and J ends lost 0 bases and 5 bases respectively, with 10 bases between them. V is TRBV4-3 and J is TRBJ1-2; weak D call: TRBD1 (5 bases). This TCR derives from a human donor with multiple sclerosis. Material for sequencing was CD4+ T cells from PBMCs. The CDR3 DNA sequence: TGCGCCAGCAGCCAAGAGGCAGGGACTTATGGCTACACCTTC. Translated: CASSQEAGTYGYTF.